This note documents a single T cell receptor beta chain sequence. Its matching antigen is unknown. Unique molecular identifiers were built into the TCRbeta library. TCRdb used MiXCR to reprocess the PCR reads, holding one entry per CDR3 protein. The table has about 980,000 distinct CDR3 sequences, around 30% seen once; the top ten hold more than 25%. Trimming left V 1 base short and J 4 bases short, with 11 bases between. CDR3 length equals 14 residues. Germline-derived CDR1 and CDR2 are MGHRA and YSYEKL. This sample is drawn from a study of T-cell reconstitution after alpha-beta-depleted transplantation in children. Study observations and caveats: Reportedly, roughly two months post-transplant, alpha-beta T cells arose from several hundred expanded graft clones. T cells produced anew were the main source of T-cell counts and diversity one year after transplant.

The chain combines TRBV4-1 with TRBJ2-7, with a weak D call TRBD1 (6 bases). The TCR sequence derives from a boy in the first two years of life who had a stem cell transplant for SCID, so the T cells may come from the graft donor. Sequenced material: PBMCs, mostly from graft donor cells, taken 360 days after TCRalphabeta/CD19-depleted stem cell transplant. CDR3 DNA sequence: TGCGCCAGCAGCCAAGGCCCAAGGGGGTACGAGCAGTACTTC. Translated, it gives CASSQGPRGYEQYF.